This T cell receptor (beta chain) was identified during a study of blood T cell repertoires in COVID-19. Across the study: The analysed material was cDNA or gDNA that came from T cells, B-cell-depleted T cells, or PBMCs.

Followed longitudinally, the Seattle patients had been enrolled during active infection. The CDR3 is 16 residues long. Authors' processing steps: Nucleated cell counts were estimated from reference gene primer amplification. The assay was immunoSEQ multiplex PCR, and TCRdb's table has in-frame clones only and misses some. That table is the source of V, J and clone size, and D and trimming were worked out from the DNA. Here the sample spans 300,000 to 400,000 clones, approximately 86% being singletons. Sequenced input: peripheral blood. The rearrangement uses TRBV21-1 and TRBJ2-7; TRBD1, the table's D call, was not compared with the DNA. TRBV21-1 is a known pseudogene. The receptor comes from a man in his thirties or forties with COVID-19, enrolled during active disease. CDR3 bases: TGTGCCAGCAGCATCCACAGGGGACCTAGGACCTACGAGCAGTACTTC. Amino acid sequence: CASSIHRGPRTYEQYF.